The text below deals with one T cell receptor (beta chain). Its target is unknown. Vbeta (60) and Jbeta (13) primers were used in the PCR. Repertoires were generated with immunoSEQ multiplex PCR, while TCRdb's copy carries only in-frame clones and drops some. This table has under 200,000 clones, around 80% appearing once. Germline assignment: CDR1 LNHDA and CDR2 SQIVND (reference sequence). Deletions cut 1 base from V and 4 bases from J, with 10 bases between. The CDR3 covers 14 residues. This specimen comes from a study of cytomegalovirus exposure and HLA in healthy donors. Study at large: An earlier analysis found roughly 100 million unique TCR beta sequences from around 180 million T cells. Broader study findings: TCR beta chains associated with HLA were, in a later analysis, more clonally expanded than equally common others. In vitro confirmation showed three CMV-associated chains to be CMV antigen specific. It was only CMV serostatus that was available as immune exposure information.

Material: PBMCs. This clonotype was obtained from a woman aged 40 to 50 in good health and CMV-seropositive. This chain links TRBV19 with TRBJ2-5; D is unresolved. CDR3 nucleotide sequence: TGTGCCAGTAGTATAGTCCCCGGTGGAGAGACCCAGTACTTC. Protein product: CASSIVPGGETQYF.